One and the same sample provided the 11 T cell receptor beta chains below, sequenced in a study of early T cells in non-severe SARS-CoV-2 infection. TCRdb redid the calling of the 5' RACE reads with MiXCR, one entry per CDR3 protein. The sample records roughly 30,000 distinct CDR3 sequences, 4.5% being singletons. The sequenced sample was whole blood. The receptors originated from an adult who was a healthcare worker with PCR-confirmed SARS-CoV-2 infection or an uninfected control (not recorded which).

This clonotype was detected ten times or more. V gene TRBV2 combines with J gene TRBJ2-2, with D perhaps matching TRBD1 (5 bases). CDR3 size: 13 residues. Trimming took 5 bases from V and 5 from J, leaving 9 bases between them. The germline gives CDR1 SNHLY, CDR2 FYNNEI. The CDR3 loop reads CASSPQGTGELFF. As DNA, the CDR3 is TGTGCCAGCAGTCCTCAGGGAACCGGGGAGCTGTTTTTT.

The table lists this clonotype with many counts. The CDR3 sequence is CASSYRNSYNEQFF. The CDR3 coding sequence is TGTGCCAGCAGTTACAGGAACTCCTACAATGAGCAGTTCTTC. The chain has TRBV12-3 or TRBV12-4 and TRBJ2-1; TRBD1 might be the D (5 bases). The CDR3 totals 14 residues. Trimming removed 4 bases from V and 0 bases from J, with 7 bases in between.

In this sample, this clonotype turned up a few times. The chain couples TRBV29-1 to TRBJ2-7, with 9 bases aligning to TRBD1. After removal of 4 bases from V and 7 bases from J, the junction contained 26 bases not matched to a gene. Germline-derived CDR1 and CDR2 are SQVTM and ANQGSEA. CDR3 length equals 19 residues. In DNA, the CDR3 is TGCAGCGTTGCCTGGGCCGGGACAGGGACATATCCCCACCGGGGAGAGCAGTACTTC. Amino acid sequence: CSVAWAGTGTYPHRGEQYF.

This clonotype showed up many times. The chain couples TRBV29-1 to TRBJ2-5, with unresolved D. The CDR3 runs 13 residues. Germline CDR1 reads SQVTM; CDR2 reads ANQGSEA. V dropped 6 bases and J dropped 1 base, with 12 bases sitting between them. The DNA for the CDR3 is TGCAGCGTCTCCCGGACGGTCCAAGAGACCCAGTACTTC. Protein sequence: CSVSRTVQETQYF.

This clonotype was seen ten or more times. This rearrangement joins TRBV29-1 to TRBJ1-1; D ambiguous. The V gene lost 1 base and the J gene lost 3 bases, with 9 bases spanning the gap. Per the germline V gene, CDR1 is SQVTM and CDR2 is ANQGSEA. The CDR3 consists of 13 residues. The CDR3 is CSVEGNRDTEAFF. CDR3 nucleotide sequence: TGCAGCGTTGAAGGCAATCGGGACACTGAAGCTTTCTTT.

In its sample, this clonotype was seen many times. The chain joins TRBV4-1 to TRBJ1-5; D might be TRBD1 (5 bases). Germline V gene sequence: CDR1 MGHRA, CDR2 YSYEKL. V gave up 4 bases and J gave up 1 base, with 17 bases separating them. The length of the CDR3 is 17 residues. As DNA, the CDR3 is TGCGCCAGCAGCCCCGTATGGCGGGGGGGAAGCAATCAGCCCCAGCATTTT. Translated, it gives CASSPVWRGGSNQPQHF.

This clonotype was seen at least ten times. J is TRBJ1-6 and V is TRBV5-6; D not certain. The germline gives CDR1 SGHDT, CDR2 YYEEEE. Trimming stripped 1 base from V and 7 bases from J, with 18 bases between. The CDR3 totals 17 residues. CDR3 bases: TGTGCCAGCAGCTTGAGGGTTTGGGGAGGCTACAATTCACCCCTCCACTTT. This sequence encodes CASSLRVWGGYNSPLHF.

This clonotype was observed at least ten times. The gene calls are TRBV6-5 and TRBJ1-2, with D perhaps TRBD1 (6 bases). CDR1 and CDR2 from the germline V gene are MNHEY and SVGAGI. The length of the CDR3 is 13 residues. Trimming removed 5 bases at V and 8 bases at J, with 15 bases between. Here the CDR3 DNA reads TGTGCCAGCAGTCCCCGGGGGCCCAGGGGCTACACCTTC. Translation gives CASSPRGPRGYTF.

This rearrangement joins TRBV30 to TRBJ2-5; no clear D gene. CDR3 size: 13 residues. CDR1 is GTSNPN and CDR2 is SVGIG in the germline V gene (reference sequence). The germline V and J ends were trimmed by 0 bases and 0 bases, with 5 bases remaining between them. CDR3 protein: CAWSVTHQETQYF. DNA for the CDR3: TGTGCCTGGAGTGTGACCCACCAAGAGACCCAGTACTTC.

This clonotype was counted many times. The genes are TRBV3-1 and TRBJ1-3; D gene unclear. The CDR3 contains 17 residues. Looked up from germline, CDR1 is LGHDT and CDR2 is YNNKEL (reference sequence). Deletions cut 4 bases from V and 4 bases from J, with 20 bases between. The CDR3 region is CASSLADGMIRGNTIYF. The CDR3 nucleotides read TGTGCCAGCAGCCTCGCGGACGGTATGATTAGGGGAAACACCATATATTTT.

This clonotype has a handful of counts. The rearrangement links TRBV7-3 to TRBJ2-1; perhaps TRBD1 as D (6 bases). The CDR3 has 14 residues. Trimming removed 3 bases at V and 13 bases at J, with 19 bases between. Germline V gene data show CDR1 as SGHTA and CDR2 as FQGTGA. Here the CDR3 DNA reads TGTGCCAGCAGCTTCCAACCGGGGACAACCCGCCAGTTCTTC. Translation: CASSFQPGTTRQFF.